The 21 T cell receptor beta chains reported below all come from one sample, sequenced in a study of cytomegalovirus exposure and HLA in healthy donors. The PCR was carried out with 60 Vbeta primers and 13 Jbeta primers. TCRdb's table, derived via immunoSEQ multiplex PCR, lists solely in-frame clones and lacks some. Seen here are hundreds of thousands of clones, roughly 90% observed once, and the top ten hold roughly 2.1%. The sequencing sample was made of PBMCs. The receptors stem from a woman aged 18-29 years in good health and CMV-seronegative.

The chain links TRBV10-3 to TRBJ1-2, with 8 bases identical to TRBD1. The germline CDR1 and CDR2 sequences are ENHRY and SYGVKD. Unmatched junction bases numbered 6, after V lost 10 bases and J lost 2 bases. This CDR3 has 13 residues. The CDR3 region is CATRTGWNYGYTF. CDR3 coding DNA: TGTGCCACGCGGACAGGGTGGAACTATGGCTACACCTTC.

The chain carries TRBV9 and TRBJ1-6; tentative D call: TRBD1 (5 bases). The length of the CDR3 is 14 residues. Germline assignment: CDR1 SGDLS and CDR2 YYNGEE. V was trimmed by 0 bases and J by 11 bases, leaving 12 bases between them. Here the CDR3 reads CASSVGTGRPPLHF. The CDR3 nucleotides read TGTGCCAGCAGCGTAGGAACAGGACGGCCACCCCTCCACTTT. Full variable domain (missing parts from reference TRBV9 and TRBJ1-6): DSGVTQTPKHLITATGQRVTLRCSPRSGDLSVYWYQQSLDQGLQFLIQYYNGEERAKGNILERFSAQQFPDLHSELNLSSLELGDSALYFCASSVGTGRPPLHFGNGTRLTVT.

The chain recombines TRBV28 with TRBJ1-4; no clear D. V was trimmed by 5 bases and J by 8 bases, leaving 9 bases between them. CDR1 is MDHEN, CDR2 SYDVKM, per germline. The CDR3 covers 12 residues. CDR3 sequence (DNA): TGTGCCAGCAGTGAGACATCGGAAAAACTGTTTTTT. Protein sequence: CASSETSEKLFF.

The CDR3 region is CASSSTSAQETQYF. Written as DNA, the CDR3 is TGCGCCAGCAGCTCAACTAGCGCTCAAGAGACCCAGTACTTC. The chain combines TRBV5-1 with TRBJ2-5, with 7 bases that match TRBD2. Trimming at V came to 3 bases and at J to 2 bases, leaving 4 bases not matched to a gene. The CDR3 contains 14 residues. Germline-derived CDR1 and CDR2 are SGHRS and YFSETQ.

J is TRBJ1-6 and V is TRBV19; 7 nucleotides align to TRBD1. The V gene end was trimmed by 5 bases and the J gene end by 10 bases; junction bases not matched to a gene: 2. From germline, CDR1 is LNHDA and CDR2 SQIVND (reference sequence). There are 12 residues in the CDR3. The CDR3 protein is CASSQQGSPLHF. CDR3 in DNA: TGTGCCAGTAGTCAACAGGGGTCACCCCTCCACTTT. The complete variable domain, with remaining parts taken from reference TRBV19 and TRBJ1-6, reads DGGITQSPKYLFRKEGQNVTLSCEQNLNHDAMYWYRQDPGQGLRLIYYSQIVNDFQKGDIAEGYSVSREKKESFPLTVTSAQKNPTAFYLCASSQQGSPLHFGNGTRLTVT.

J is TRBJ2-7 and V is TRBV5-1, with 9 nucleotides matching TRBD1. Germline V lookup: CDR1 SGHRS, CDR2 YFSETQ. After removal of 7 bases from V and 6 bases from J, the junction contained 17 bases not matched to a gene. The CDR3 totals 16 residues. The CDR3 loop is CASEPGQGASTTEQYF. CDR3 nucleotides: TGCGCCAGCGAACCGGGACAGGGAGCCTCAACTACCGAGCAGTACTTC.

This chain links TRBV18 with TRBJ1-4; 8 nucleotides match TRBD1. With V trimmed by 6 bases and J by 3 bases, 3 bases remained unmatched. The CDR3 spans 14 residues. Germline CDR1 and CDR2: KGHSH and LQKENI. The CDR3 DNA follows: TGTGCCAGCTCGAGGACAGGGTCTAATGAAAAACTGTTTTTT. Protein sequence: CASSRTGSNEKLFF.

V is TRBV27 and J is TRBJ1-2, with D maybe TRBD1 (6 bases). Trimming left V 6 bases short and J 4 bases short, with 18 bases between. This CDR3 spans 15 amino acids. The germline V gene has CDR1 MNHEY and CDR2 SMNVEV (reference sequence). DNA of the CDR3: TGTGCCAGCAGAAGGATGGGGGACAAGGGCTATGGCTACACCTTC. Amino acids: CASRRMGDKGYGYTF.

A note on this clone: Other DNA variants within this sample encode the same CDR3. In nucleotides, the CDR3 is TGTGCCAGCAGCGTCCTAGCGGGGGTCACAGATACGCAGTATTTT. This translates into CASSVLAGVTDTQYF. The rearrangement uses TRBV9 and TRBJ2-3, with 10 nucleotides matching TRBD2. Germline-derived CDR1 and CDR2 are SGDLS and YYNGEE. This CDR3 has 15 residues. V dropped 2 bases and J dropped 2; count of bases not matched to a gene: 2.

V gene TRBV4-1 combines with J gene TRBJ1-1; D gene ambiguous. The CDR3 spans 15 residues. V gave up 1 base and J gave up 3 bases, with 12 bases separating them. CDR1 and CDR2 (germline): MGHRA, YSYEKL. This chain's CDR3 is CASSQVIPRDTEAFF. DNA of the CDR3: TGCGCCAGCAGCCAAGTAATCCCCCGGGACACTGAAGCTTTCTTT.

The gene calls are TRBV5-6 and TRBJ2-7; 7 bases are shared with TRBD1. Germline V lookup: CDR1 SGHDT, CDR2 YYEEEE. The CDR3 is 14 amino acids. The V gene end was trimmed by 6 bases and the J gene end by 3 bases; junction bases not matched to a gene: 9. In DNA, the CDR3 is TGTGCCAGCACCACGGGGACAGCCCACTACGAGCAGTACTTC. Translated: CASTTGTAHYEQYF.

In the case of this clone: One junction end does not reproduce the germline sequence, and a read error may be involved. The chain employs TRBV7-9 and TRBJ1-2; 7 positions agree with TRBD1. Germline CDR1 SEHNR, CDR2 FQNEAQ (reference sequence). The CDR3 consists of 17 residues. The CDR3 spells CSSSLPRQGRGNYGYTF. The CDR3 nucleotides are TGTTCCAGCAGCTTACCCCGACAGGGAAGGGGGAACTATGGCTACACCTTC.

The chain joins TRBV9 to TRBJ2-1; 12 bases are shared with TRBD2. CDR3 length: 17 residues. Per the germline V gene, CDR1 is SGDLS and CDR2 is YYNGEE. Trimming at V came to 0 bases and at J to 5 bases, leaving 6 bases not matched to a gene. CDR3 region: CASSVEFLAGGNNEQFF. Written as DNA, the CDR3 is TGTGCCAGCAGCGTAGAGTTCCTAGCGGGGGGGAACAATGAGCAGTTCTTC. Combining the CDR3 with reference TRBV9 and TRBJ2-1 gives the whole variable domain DSGVTQTPKHLITATGQRVTLRCSPRSGDLSVYWYQQSLDQGLQFLIQYYNGEERAKGNILERFSAQQFPDLHSELNLSSLELGDSALYFCASSVEFLAGGNNEQFFGPGTRLTVL.

CDR3 residues: CASRPRGQGLTEAFF. As DNA, the CDR3 is TGTGCCTCCCGACCTAGAGGACAGGGTCTCACTGAAGCTTTCTTT. The chain combines TRBV13 with TRBJ1-1; the match to TRBD1 covers 8 bases. Germline lookup yields CDR1 PRHDT and CDR2 FYEKMQ (reference sequence). The CDR3 runs to 15 residues. The J segment lost 4 bases and the V segment lost 11 bases, leaving 15 bases of the junction unmatched.

To note about this clone: A junction boundary mismatches the germline segment, possibly from a read error. The sample has other DNA sequences that encode this CDR3 too. The genes are TRBV5-1 and TRBJ1-6, with D tentatively TRBD1 (5 bases). CDR3 size: 13 residues. The germline gives CDR1 SGHRS, CDR2 YFSETQ. The CDR3 reads CASSRDYNSPLHF. DNA of the CDR3: TGCGCCAGCAGCCGGGACTATAATTCCCCCCTCCACTTT.

The CDR3 region has the DNA TGTGCCAGCAGGACAAGCGAGACCCAGTACTTC. It specifies CASRTSETQYF. The chain has TRBV2 and TRBJ2-5; D not resolved. The CDR3 runs 11 residues. Germline CDR1 SNHLY, CDR2 FYNNEI. V was cut by 6 bases and J by 5 bases, with 7 bases left in between.

The gene calls are TRBV5-1 and TRBJ2-5, with 9 bases fitting TRBD1. Judging by the DNA end, TRBJ2-7 fits better; the J call may be wrong. The CDR3 loop spans 14 amino acids. Germline V gives CDR1 SGHRS, CDR2 YFSETQ. The CDR3 region is CASSGRDRVYEQYF. The DNA for the CDR3 is TGCGCCAGCAGCGGACGGGACAGGGTATACGAGCAGTACTTC.

This clone was seen more than once but under ten times. The chain uses TRBV11-1 and TRBJ2-7; 8 bases line up with TRBD2. CDR3 length: 14 residues. J lost 0 bases, V lost 8 bases, and 6 bases had no gene match. Germline V CDR1 and CDR2: SGHAT, FQDESV (reference sequence). For the CDR3, the DNA is TGTGCCAGCGGCCCGGGGGGGACCTCCTACGAGCAGTACTTC. This encodes CASGPGGTSYEQYF. Supplemented by reference TRBV11-1 and TRBJ2-7, the full variable domain reads EAEVAQSPRYKITEKSQAVAFWCDPISGHATLYWYRQILGQGPELLVQFQDESVVDDSQLPKDRFSAERLKGVDSTLKIQPAELGDSAMYLCASGPGGTSYEQYFGPGTRLTVT.

The chain employs TRBV29-1 and TRBJ2-3, with 7 nucleotides matching TRBD2. In germline, CDR1 is SQVTM, CDR2 ANQGSEA. The CDR3 loop spans 14 amino acids. V lost 5 bases and J lost 4; bases outside the gene matches: 9. In nucleotides, the CDR3 is TGCAGCGTTTCCGCGGAGCTAGCGGCAGATACGCAGTATTTT. Translation: CSVSAELAADTQYF.

The V gene is TRBV27, the J gene TRBJ2-3, with D tentatively TRBD1 (5 bases). Trimming cost V 6 bases and J 4 bases, with 20 bases left between them. The CDR3 is made up of 16 amino acids. The germline V gene has CDR1 MNHEY and CDR2 SMNVEV (reference sequence). In DNA, the CDR3 is TGTGCCAGCAGCCGCGACCCGGCAGGGCCCCCAGATACGCAGTATTTT. Amino acids: CASSRDPAGPPDTQYF.

This clone was seen just once. Additional DNA sequences in this sample encode the identical CDR3. Here the CDR3 DNA reads TGTGCCAGCAGTGAAGAGGGCGGGGGGTCTTACGAGCAGTACTTC. Translating gives CASSEEGGGSYEQYF. The chain couples TRBV2 to TRBJ2-7, with 8 bases fitting TRBD2. V shed 1 base and J 4 bases; nucleotides not matched to a gene: 6. The CDR3 is made up of 15 amino acids. CDR1 is SNHLY, CDR2 FYNNEI, per germline.